Listed below are T cell receptor beta chains from one sample, sequenced in a study of blood T cell repertoires in COVID-19. Some clones are missing from TCRdb's copy, which holds only in-frame ones; the method was immunoSEQ multiplex PCR. Counted here are hundreds of thousands of clones, 70% to 90% occurring once; the ten biggest clones make up around 8%. Sequences were obtained from peripheral blood. The receptors shown here come from a woman aged 45-60 years with COVID-19, enrolled during active disease. Each CDR3 is given with its conserved first and last residue. A D gene is named only where the DNA matches it firmly. Size is omitted from some rows. Given values are once, few, many or a class for expanded clones.

D gene: NA; clone size: NA; V gene: TRBV19; J gene: TRBJ2-7; CDR3 length: 13; CDR3 protein: CASSIRTGLPADF; CDR3 DNA: TGTGCCAGTAGTATTAGGACAGGACTACCGGCGGACTTC
D gene: NA; clone size: NA; V gene: TRBV24-1; J gene: TRBJ1-1; CDR3 length: 13; CDR3 protein: CATSDTKGVGAFF; CDR3 DNA: TGTGCCACCAGTGATACCAAGGGGGTGGGAGCTTTCTTT
D gene: NA; clone size: NA; V gene: TRBV19; J gene: TRBJ1-2; CDR3 length: 14; CDR3 protein: CASKSQGGADGYTF; CDR3 DNA: TGTGCCAGTAAGTCCCAAGGGGGAGCGGATGGCTACACCTTC
D gene: TRBD1; clone size: NA; V gene: TRBV15; J gene: TRBJ1-6; CDR3 length: 15; CDR3 protein: CATSDPGQNNSPLHF; CDR3 DNA: TGTGCCACCAGCGATCCGGGACAGAATAATTCACCCCTCCACTTT
D gene: TRBD1; clone size: once; V gene: TRBV6-5; J gene: TRBJ1-4; CDR3 length: 16; CDR3 protein: CASSWTDRDGGEKLFF; CDR3 DNA: TGTGCCAGCAGTTGGACCGACAGGGATGGGGGTGAAAAACTGTTTTTT
D gene: TRBD2; clone size: NA; V gene: TRBV6-5; J gene: TRBJ2-3; CDR3 length: 15; CDR3 protein: CASRFSGGGTDTQYF; CDR3 DNA: TGTGCCAGCAGATTTAGCGGGGGGGGGACAGATACGCAGTATTTT
D gene: NA; clone size: NA; V gene: TRBV7-3; J gene: TRBJ2-7; CDR3 length: 15; CDR3 protein: CASSLQTGTSYEQYF; CDR3 DNA: TGTGCCAGCAGCTTGCAAACCGGGACAAGCTACGAGCAGTACTTC
D gene: TRBD2; clone size: NA; V gene: TRBV19; J gene: TRBJ2-3; CDR3 length: 15; CDR3 protein: CASSIGLAVTDTQYF; CDR3 DNA: TGTGCCAGTAGTATAGGTCTAGCGGTCACAGATACGCAGTATTTT
D gene: TRBD1; clone size: NA; V gene: TRBV30; J gene: TRBJ1-2; CDR3 length: 14; CDR3 protein: CAWSRQGGSYGYTF; CDR3 DNA: TGTGCCTGGAGCAGACAGGGAGGCTCCTATGGCTACACCTTC
D gene: TRBD1; clone size: NA; V gene: TRBV18; J gene: TRBJ1-4; CDR3 length: 14; CDR3 protein: CASTGQGANEKLFF; CDR3 DNA: TGTGCCAGCACCGGACAGGGGGCTAATGAAAAACTGTTTTTT
D gene: NA; clone size: NA; V gene: TRBV5-1; J gene: TRBJ2-6; CDR3 length: 19; CDR3 protein: CASSYDFYRVASGANVLTF; CDR3 DNA: TGCGCCAGCAGCTATGACTTCTACAGGGTAGCCTCTGGGGCCAACGTCCTGACTTTC
D gene: NA; clone size: NA; V gene: TRBV24-1; J gene: TRBJ2-3; CDR3 length: 13; CDR3 protein: CATSGEFTDTQYF; CDR3 DNA: TGTGCCACCAGTGGTGAGTTCACAGATACGCAGTATTTT
D gene: NA; clone size: NA; V gene: TRBV5-1; J gene: TRBJ2-2; CDR3 length: 15; CDR3 protein: CASSLRQAQGGELFF; CDR3 DNA: TGCGCCAGCAGCTTGCGACAGGCCCAGGGCGGGGAGCTGTTTTTT
D gene: NA; clone size: NA; V gene: TRBV2; J gene: TRBJ1-1; CDR3 length: 13; CDR3 protein: CASNPGRYTEAFF; CDR3 DNA: TGTGCCAGCAACCCAGGGCGGTACACTGAAGCTTTCTTT
D gene: NA; clone size: NA; V gene: TRBV6-4; J gene: TRBJ2-4; CDR3 length: 15; CDR3 protein: CASSAHLPGANIQYF; CDR3 DNA: TGTGCCAGCAGTGCCCACCTCCCGGGTGCAAACATTCAGTACTTC
D gene: NA; clone size: NA; V gene: TRBV30; J gene: TRBJ1-2; CDR3 length: 13; CDR3 protein: CACTSGTPYGYTF; CDR3 DNA: TGTGCCTGCACATCCGGGACACCCTATGGCTACACCTTC
D gene: NA; clone size: NA; V gene: TRBV9; J gene: TRBJ1-2; CDR3 length: 15; CDR3 protein: CASSSYLGGGGGYTF; CDR3 DNA: TGTGCCAGCAGCTCCTACCTAGGGGGGGGTGGTGGCTACACCTTC
D gene: TRBD1; clone size: once; V gene: TRBV6-2/TRBV6-3; J gene: TRBJ1-5; CDR3 length: 15; CDR3 protein: CASSSAGQDNQPQHF; CDR3 DNA: TGTGCCAGCAGTTCCGCGGGACAGGACAATCAGCCCCAGCATTTT
D gene: TRBD2; clone size: NA; V gene: TRBV6-5; J gene: TRBJ2-1; CDR3 length: 12; CDR3 protein: CASSRGRDEQFF; CDR3 DNA: TGTGCCAGCAGTCGCGGGAGGGATGAGCAGTTCTTC
D gene: TRBD1; clone size: NA; V gene: TRBV19; J gene: TRBJ1-2; CDR3 length: 15; CDR3 protein: CASTARDRTNYGYTF; CDR3 DNA: TGTGCCAGTACCGCCCGGGACAGAACTAACTATGGCTACACCTTC
D gene: TRBD1; clone size: few; V gene: TRBV18; J gene: TRBJ1-1; CDR3 length: 12; CDR3 protein: CASSLGTVEAFF; CDR3 DNA: TGTGCCAGCTCACTTGGGACAGTCGAAGCTTTCTTT
D gene: TRBD1; clone size: NA; V gene: TRBV19; J gene: TRBJ2-2; CDR3 length: 15; CDR3 protein: CASSIRTGKAGELFF; CDR3 DNA: TGTGCCAGTAGTATTCGGACAGGGAAGGCCGGGGAGCTGTTTTTT
D gene: NA; clone size: NA; V gene: TRBV6-5; J gene: TRBJ1-3; CDR3 length: 12; CDR3 protein: CASRESGNTIYF; CDR3 DNA: TGTGCCAGCAGAGAGTCTGGAAACACCATATATTTT
D gene: TRBD1; clone size: NA; V gene: TRBV5-1; J gene: TRBJ1-2; CDR3 length: 16; CDR3 protein: CASGLQGTGGAGGYTF; CDR3 DNA: TGCGCCAGCGGGCTGCAGGGGACAGGGGGCGCGGGTGGCTACACCTTC
D gene: NA; clone size: NA; V gene: TRBV5-1; J gene: TRBJ1-1; CDR3 length: 14; CDR3 protein: CASSLAPSGTEAFF; CDR3 DNA: TGCGCCAGCAGCTTGGCACCTAGCGGGACTGAAGCTTTCTTT
D gene: TRBD1; clone size: NA; V gene: TRBV11-3; J gene: TRBJ2-2; CDR3 length: 15; CDR3 protein: CASSPRTGKAGELFF; CDR3 DNA: TGTGCCAGCAGCCCCAGGACAGGAAAAGCCGGGGAGCTGTTTTTT
D gene: TRBD2; clone size: NA; V gene: TRBV30; J gene: TRBJ2-1; CDR3 length: 13; CDR3 protein: CAWSLGRGRLGFF; CDR3 DNA: TGTGCCTGGAGTCTAGGGAGGGGTCGACTTGGGTTCTTC
D gene: NA; clone size: NA; V gene: TRBV14; J gene: TRBJ1-3; CDR3 length: 12; CDR3 protein: CASSPLANTIYF; CDR3 DNA: TGTGCCAGCAGCCCCCTAGCAAACACCATATATTTT
D gene: TRBD1; clone size: NA; V gene: TRBV7-2; J gene: TRBJ2-7; CDR3 length: 16; CDR3 protein: CASSLVGGQAQYEQYF; CDR3 DNA: TGTGCCAGCAGCTTAGTAGGGGGACAGGCACAATACGAGCAGTACTTC
D gene: NA; clone size: NA; V gene: TRBV5-1; J gene: TRBJ2-2; CDR3 length: 13; CDR3 protein: CASSLGAPGELFF; CDR3 DNA: TGCGCCAGCAGCTTGGGAGCGCCCGGGGAGCTGTTTTTT
D gene: TRBD1; clone size: NA; V gene: TRBV29-1; J gene: TRBJ1-3; CDR3 length: 13; CDR3 protein: CSVPGGEGNTIYF; CDR3 DNA: TGCAGCGTCCCAGGGGGCGAGGGAAACACCATATATTTT
D gene: NA; clone size: NA; V gene: TRBV27; J gene: TRBJ1-2; CDR3 length: 15; CDR3 protein: CASSPTWNRSGGYTF; CDR3 DNA: TGTGCCAGCAGCCCAACATGGAATCGGTCGGGTGGCTACACCTTC
D gene: NA; clone size: NA; V gene: TRBV5-1; J gene: TRBJ1-4; CDR3 length: 15; CDR3 protein: CASSLEGATNEKLFF; CDR3 DNA: TGCGCCAGCAGCTTGGAAGGGGCAACTAATGAAAAACTGTTTTTT
D gene: TRBD2; clone size: NA; V gene: TRBV2; J gene: TRBJ2-3; CDR3 length: 11; CDR3 protein: CATLAGDTQYF; CDR3 DNA: TGTGCCACACTAGCGGGGGATACGCAGTATTTT
D gene: NA; clone size: NA; V gene: TRBV19; J gene: TRBJ1-1; CDR3 length: 13; CDR3 protein: CASSISGRAEAFF; CDR3 DNA: TGTGCCAGTAGTATATCAGGGAGGGCTGAAGCTTTCTTT
D gene: TRBD1; clone size: once; V gene: TRBV27; J gene: TRBJ1-2; CDR3 length: 16; CDR3 protein: CASSPRGTGTRYGYTF; CDR3 DNA: TGTGCCAGCAGTCCCAGGGGGACAGGCACACGGTATGGCTACACCTTC
D gene: TRBD1; clone size: NA; V gene: TRBV5-1; J gene: TRBJ1-2; CDR3 length: 15; CDR3 protein: CASSARTGGDYGYTF; CDR3 DNA: TGCGCCAGCAGCGCGAGGACAGGGGGCGACTATGGCTACACCTTC
D gene: NA; clone size: NA; V gene: TRBV19; J gene: TRBJ2-7; CDR3 length: 13; CDR3 protein: CASSEQGTYEQYF; CDR3 DNA: TGTGCCAGTAGTGAGCAGGGGACCTACGAGCAGTACTTC
D gene: NA; clone size: NA; V gene: TRBV5-1; J gene: TRBJ1-1; CDR3 length: 11; CDR3 protein: CASSRDYEAFF; CDR3 DNA: TGCGCCAGCAGCCGAGACTATGAAGCTTTCTTT
D gene: NA; clone size: few; V gene: TRBV21-1; J gene: TRBJ2-3; CDR3 length: 17; CDR3 protein: CASSKVRGLAYTDTQYF; CDR3 DNA: TGTGCCAGCAGCAAAGTCCGAGGGCTAGCTTACACAGATACGCAGTATTTT
D gene: TRBD2; clone size: NA; V gene: TRBV19; J gene: TRBJ2-1; CDR3 length: 14; CDR3 protein: CASSIKRGRDEQFF; CDR3 DNA: TGTGCCAGTAGTATAAAGCGGGGGAGGGATGAGCAGTTCTTC